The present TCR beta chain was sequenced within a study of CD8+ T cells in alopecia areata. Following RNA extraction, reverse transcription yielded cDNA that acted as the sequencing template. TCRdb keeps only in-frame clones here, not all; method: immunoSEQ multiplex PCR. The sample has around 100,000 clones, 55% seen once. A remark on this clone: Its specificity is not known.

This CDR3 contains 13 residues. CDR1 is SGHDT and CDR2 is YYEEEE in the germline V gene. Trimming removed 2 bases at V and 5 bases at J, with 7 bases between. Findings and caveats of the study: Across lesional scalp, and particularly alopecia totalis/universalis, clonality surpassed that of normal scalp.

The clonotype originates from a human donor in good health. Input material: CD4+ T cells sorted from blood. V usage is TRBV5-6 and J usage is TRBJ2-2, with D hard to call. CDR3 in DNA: TGTGCCAGCAGCTTCCTTGCGACCGGGGAGCTGTTTTTT. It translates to CASSFLATGELFF.